Below are 9 T cell receptor beta chains sequenced from a single sample in a study of blood T cells in healthy people across ages. A sample-barcoded 5' primer and a J-beta primer mix were used in a second PCR of about 6 to 11 cycles. TCRdb analysed the 5' RACE reads with MiXCR anew, one entry per CDR3 protein. The data contain roughly 860,000 distinct CDR3 sequences, approximately 65% of them seen just once; the ten biggest clones take up roughly 26%. The sample was blood. These receptors were collected from a man younger than 45 in good health.

This rearrangement joins TRBV6-5 to TRBJ1-6; 9 bases map to TRBD1. Germline V gene data show CDR1 as MNHEY and CDR2 as SVGAGI. The J segment lost 10 bases and the V segment lost 7 bases, leaving 11 bases of the junction unmatched. The length of the CDR3 is 15 residues. CDR3 amino acids: CASTRPGQGGSPLHF. The DNA of the CDR3 is TGTGCCAGCACCCGACCGGGACAGGGTGGATCACCCCTCCACTTT.

The chain joins TRBV6-2 or TRBV6-3 to TRBJ2-1, with 9 bases that match TRBD1. Germline CDR1 and CDR2: MNHEY and SVGEGT. The CDR3 is 14 residues long. The V gene end was trimmed by 7 bases and the J gene end by 3 bases; junction bases not matched to a gene: 4. CDR3 in amino acids: CASNPGQGYNEQFF. The CDR3 DNA follows: TGTGCCAGCAACCCGGGACAGGGCTACAATGAGCAGTTCTTC.

Comments on this clonotype: This may be a read error: a much more frequent sequence differs by one nucleotide. The CDR3 reads CSASTTGAERYF. The CDR3 DNA reads as TGCAGTGCTAGCACGACAGGGGCCGAGCGGTACTTC. The chain couples TRBV20-1 to TRBJ2-4; TRBD1 aligns across 8 bases. V lost 3 bases and J lost 15; bases outside the gene matches: 10. CDR3 length: 12 amino acids. CDR1 is DFQATT and CDR2 is SNEGSKA in the germline V gene (reference sequence).

The rearrangement links TRBV20-1 to TRBJ1-4; no definite D call. Germline CDR1 is DFQATT and CDR2 is SNEGSKA (reference sequence). This CDR3 region has 14 residues. V lost 2 bases to trimming and J lost 2 bases, with 9 bases between them. DNA of the CDR3: TGCAGTGCTAGACCTGGTGGTACTAATGAAAAACTGTTTTTT. Translation gives CSARPGGTNEKLFF.

The chain is built from TRBV12-3 or TRBV12-4 and TRBJ2-4; D remains unclear. This CDR3 comprises 13 residues. Trimming took off 3 bases at V and 4 bases at J, with 7 bases between the two ends. CDR3 sequence (DNA): TGTGCCAGCAGTTTGGGCAGAAAAAACATTCAGTACTTC. It yields the protein CASSLGRKNIQYF.

The chain couples TRBV12-3 or TRBV12-4 to TRBJ2-3; D call uncertain. Trimming removed 10 bases from V and 4 bases from J, with 15 bases in between. The CDR3 has 13 residues. CDR3 residues: CATARMGADTQYF. In DNA form, the CDR3 reads TGTGCCACAGCCCGGATGGGCGCAGATACGCAGTATTTT.

The chain uses TRBV6-5 and TRBJ1-2; no reliable D call. V was clipped by 10 bases and J by 0 bases, with 15 bases between them. The CDR3 is made up of 14 amino acids. Looked up from germline, CDR1 is MNHEY and CDR2 is SVGAGI. CDR3 in amino acids: CATLGGRSNYGYTF. CDR3 nucleotides: TGTGCCACCCTTGGAGGCCGCTCTAACTATGGCTACACCTTC.

Worth noting for this clonotype: The germline gene is not matched at one end of the junction; a read error may be the cause. The CDR3 DNA reads TGCAACGTTCCCCCAGGGGGCGATGAGCAGTTCTTC. It translates to CNVPPGGDEQFF. This chain connects TRBV29-1 to TRBJ2-1, with 8 bases that match TRBD1. Germline V gives CDR1 SQVTM, CDR2 ANQGSEA. The CDR3 runs to 12 residues.

V is TRBV30 and J is TRBJ1-2; the match to TRBD1 covers 7 bases. The CDR3 sequence is 15 residues long. Losses at the gene ends were 1 base for V and 4 bases for J; bases not matched to a gene: 9. Per germline, CDR1 GTSNPN and CDR2 SVGIG (reference sequence). The CDR3, as DNA: TGTGCCTGGAGTGGGACCGACAGGGATCTCTATGGCTACACCTTC. It yields the protein CAWSGTDRDLYGYTF.